This T cell receptor beta chain is drawn from a study of Graves' ophthalmopathy and Graves' hyperthyroidism. Regarding the study as a whole: Sensitivity of approximately 70% and specificity of nearly 75% were achieved by the model that predicted ophthalmopathy progression. A model of 13 signatures distinguished ophthalmopathy from stable hyperthyroidism at approximately 88% sensitivity and 65% to 84% specificity.

The authors amplified TCR beta CDR3 regions, and they did so from RNA transcripts for repertoire sequencing. A first-round RT-PCR used HTBI primers, followed by a second-round multiplex PCR. TCRdb re-called the multiplex PCR reads through MiXCR, storing one row per CDR3 protein. The sample lists approximately 540,000 distinct CDR3 sequences, less than 40% seen once, with about 4% in the top ten. On this clonotype: The target antigen is unknown.

The source material was peripheral blood or thyroid tissue (not recorded which). The clonotype was recovered from an adult man with Graves' hyperthyroidism.

CDR3 sequence: CASSLRQQFYEQYF. Here the CDR3 DNA reads TGTGCCAGCAGTTTGAGGCAACAGTTCTACGAGCAGTACTTC. The gene calls are TRBV7-9 and TRBJ2-7; D ambiguous. The CDR3 runs 14 residues. Per the germline V gene, CDR1 is SEHNR and CDR2 is FQNEAQ (reference sequence). The V and J ends lost 6 bases and 3 bases respectively, with 15 bases between them.